One sample yielded the 3 T cell receptor beta chains listed below, sequenced in a study of a mutant IDH1 vaccine in newly diagnosed glioma. The repertoire was sequenced with immunoSEQ multiplex PCR; TCRdb's copy has only in-frame clones and lacks some. The table includes approximately 39,000 clones, roughly 76% detected once. What these receptors recognize is not known. Time point indicated: week 5, during vaccination. Each dose delivered 300 ug of mutant IDH1 20-mer peptide subcutaneously with imiquimod. This sample comprised PBMCs, obtained from a glioma patient whose treatment included an IDH1 peptide vaccine. These receptors all come from a man aged 45 to 65 with glioma.

CDR3 in amino acids: CASSRDRGYNEQFF. CDR3 DNA sequence: TGCGCCAGCAGCCGAGACAGGGGTTACAATGAGCAGTTCTTC. The chain joins TRBV4-3 to TRBJ2-1; 8 nucleotides agree with TRBD1. Germline values: CDR1 LGHNA, CDR2 YSLEER. J was trimmed by 4 bases and V by 4 bases; bases with no gene match: 3. The CDR3 is 14 amino acids.

The chain links TRBV7-9 to TRBJ2-1; TRBD1 is a possible D gene (5 bases). Looked up from germline, CDR1 is SEHNR and CDR2 is FQNEAQ (reference sequence). V lost 0 bases to trimming and J lost 11 bases, with 14 bases between them. The CDR3 spans 14 residues. In DNA, the CDR3 is TGTGCCAGCAGCTTAGCCTCGCCTGGGGCTCAGCAGTTCTTC. It is translated as CASSLASPGAQQFF.

The V and J genes are TRBV6-5 and TRBJ1-6; D uncertain. There are 14 residues in the CDR3. The V gene's germline CDR1 is MNHEY and CDR2 SVGAGI. Trimming cost V 2 bases and J 7 bases, with 9 bases left between them. For the CDR3, the DNA is TGTGCCAGCAGTTACATGAGCCAGAATTCACCCCTCCACTTT. Translated: CASSYMSQNSPLHF.